The 10 T cell receptor beta chains below were found in one sample sequenced in a study of blood T cell repertoires in COVID-19. Generated by immunoSEQ multiplex PCR, the TCRdb table keeps only in-frame clones and is missing some. The sample holds roughly 250,000 clones, around nine tenths seen once. The sequenced sample consisted of PBMCs or T cells enriched from blood (not recorded which). These receptors were obtained from a woman aged 45-65 years who had recovered from COVID-19.

This sequence joins TRBV30 and TRBJ1-1; TRBD1 matches 7 bases. This CDR3 contains 14 residues. With V trimmed by 1 base and J by 5 bases, 7 bases remained unmatched. The germline gives CDR1 GTSNPN, CDR2 SVGIG (reference sequence). The CDR3: CAWSGIPGGTEAFF. The DNA of the CDR3 is TGTGCCTGGAGTGGAATCCCAGGGGGTACTGAAGCTTTCTTT.

V gene TRBV4-1 combines with J gene TRBJ2-1, with D uncertain. Germline CDR1 MGHRA, CDR2 YSYEKL. Trimming took 1 base from V and 7 from J, leaving 5 bases between them. The length of the CDR3 is 12 residues. Here the CDR3 DNA reads TGCGCCAGCAGCCAAGTGTCGAATGAGCAGTTCTTC. This codes for CASSQVSNEQFF.

This clone was found once. V is TRBV2 and J is TRBJ2-3; D remains ambiguous. CDR1 is SNHLY, CDR2 FYNNEI, per germline. V lost 7 bases and J 2 bases, leaving 10 bases between the germline ends. This CDR3 comprises 13 residues. The CDR3 region has the DNA TGTGCCAGCAAAGAACCAGACACAGATACGCAGTATTTT. Residues: CASKEPDTDTQYF.

The V and J genes are TRBV5-5 and TRBJ2-1, with 7 nucleotides matching TRBD2. V lost 4 bases and J lost 8; bases outside the gene matches: 6. CDR3 length: 13 residues. CDR1 is SGHKS, CDR2 YYEKEE, per germline (reference sequence). CDR3 protein: CASSPGGIYEQFF. CDR3 DNA: TGTGCCAGCAGCCCCGGGGGGATTTATGAGCAGTTCTTC.

This rearrangement joins TRBV11-3 to TRBJ2-3; D might be TRBD1 (6 bases). V was shortened by 0 bases and J by 2 bases, with 9 bases between the two germline ends. The CDR3 is made up of 15 amino acids. The germline gives CDR1 SGHNT, CDR2 YENEEA. The CDR3 spells CASSLDGGVTDTQYF. The CDR3, as DNA: TGTGCCAGCAGCTTAGATGGGGGCGTCACAGATACGCAGTATTTT.

CDR3 sequence: CASSGHTGNSPLHF. DNA of the CDR3: TGTGCCAGCAGCGGACACACAGGGAATTCACCCCTCCACTTT. The rearrangement uses TRBV9 and TRBJ1-6; possibly TRBD1 for D (6 bases). CDR1 and CDR2 from the germline V gene are SGDLS and YYNGEE. This CDR3 has 14 residues. Trimming shortened V by 3 bases and J by 7 bases, and 11 bases separated the two germline ends.

The chain recombines TRBV12-3 or TRBV12-4 with TRBJ2-1; D is undetermined. V was shortened by 6 bases and J by 8 bases, with 11 bases between the two germline ends. The CDR3 consists of 12 residues. This CDR3 is CASSFPVDEQFF. The CDR3 nucleotides read TGTGCCAGCAGCTTCCCTGTCGATGAGCAGTTCTTC.

The rearrangement links TRBV5-4 to TRBJ2-1; 8 nucleotides line up with TRBD2. CDR1 is SGHNT, CDR2 YYREEE, per germline (reference sequence). J was trimmed by 5 bases and V by 4 bases; bases with no gene match: 23. The CDR3 is made up of 20 amino acids. The CDR3: CASSPTGGTSGSFLDNEQFF. The CDR3 DNA sequence: TGTGCCAGCAGCCCCACGGGGGGGACCAGCGGGAGTTTCCTGGACAATGAGCAGTTCTTC. Complete variable domain (other parts from reference TRBV5-4 and TRBJ2-1): ETGVTQSPTHLIKTRGQQVTLRCSSQSGHNTVSWYQQALGQGPQFIFQYYREEENGRGNFPPRFSGLQFPNYSSELNVNALELDDSALYLCASSPTGGTSGSFLDNEQFFGPGTRLTVL.

This clone showed up just a few times. The genes are TRBV5-6 and TRBJ2-7; TRBD1 matches at 7 bases. Trimming cost V 0 bases and J 2 bases; bases outside gene matches: 5. The CDR3 sequence is 15 residues long. Germline-derived CDR1 and CDR2 are SGHDT and YYEEEE. The CDR3 region is CASSLEPGTAYEQYF. CDR3 sequence (DNA): TGTGCCAGCAGCTTGGAACCCGGGACAGCCTACGAGCAGTACTTC.

The V gene is TRBV19, the J gene TRBJ1-2, with 8 bases lining up with TRBD1. The CDR3 length is 16 residues. V lost 4 bases and J lost 5; bases outside the gene matches: 12. Germline CDR1 LNHDA, CDR2 SQIVND (reference sequence). The CDR3 DNA is TGTGCCAGTAGTACCTCGGGGACAGGAATTTGGTATGGCTACACCTTC. It is translated as CASSTSGTGIWYGYTF. Based on the CDR3 plus reference TRBV19 and TRBJ1-2, the full variable domain is DGGITQSPKYLFRKEGQNVTLSCEQNLNHDAMYWYRQDPGQGLRLIYYSQIVNDFQKGDIAEGYSVSREKKESFPLTVTSAQKNPTAFYLCASSTSGTGIWYGYTFGSGTRLTVV.